This T cell receptor beta chain was sequenced in a study of PD-1 blockade in classical Hodgkin lymphoma. Study outcomes and limitations: As was reported, newly diagnosed patients showed lower baseline TCR diversity than healthy donors did.

Time point given: cycle 4 day 1 (C4D1), after 6 weeks of nivolumab. Exposure to brentuximab vedotin varied, and each patient had relapsed following autologous stem cell transplantation. By magnetic negative selection, CD4+ T cells were purified from thawed PBMCs. Patients' outcomes at their best amounted to complete response, partial response or progressive disease. Only in-frame clones appear in the TCRdb table, and some are missing; sequencing was by immunoSEQ multiplex PCR. The data hold almost 20,000 clones, with approximately 87% observed a single time. Germline assignment: CDR1 MDHEN and CDR2 SYDVKM. V lost 7 bases, J lost 5 bases, and 7 bases stayed unmatched. The CDR3 length is 13 residues. This clone was seen more than once but under ten times. Its antigen is still unknown.

Sequenced material: CD4+ T cells from blood, taken before the fourth cycle of nivolumab. The source of this sequence is a human donor with classical Hodgkin lymphoma. The V call is TRBV28, the J call TRBJ1-1; 7 bases are a match to TRBD1. CDR3 sequence: CASTPGQMTEAFF. The CDR3 DNA sequence: TGTGCCAGCACCCCGGGACAGATGACTGAAGCTTTCTTT.